Shown below are 20 T cell receptor beta chains from a single sample sequenced in a study of blood T cell repertoires in COVID-19. The protocol was immunoSEQ multiplex PCR, while the TCRdb copy is restricted to in-frame clones and leaves out a portion. The sample lists tens of thousands of clones; 90% were seen once. The sample comprised peripheral blood. These TCRs come from a man aged 50 to 59 with acute or convalescent COVID-19.

In this sample, this clone turned up once. The rearrangement links TRBV4-1 to TRBJ1-4; D remains ambiguous. Germline V lookup: CDR1 MGHRA, CDR2 YSYEKL. This CDR3 region has 15 residues. V was pared by 0 bases and J by 1 base, with 6 bases between. CDR3 nucleotides: TGCGCCAGCAGCCAAGAAGCGGTAACTAATGAAAAACTGTTTTTT. Its translation is CASSQEAVTNEKLFF.

In its sample, this clone was seen once. The V and J genes are TRBV11-1 and TRBJ1-1, with TRBD1 matching 7 bases. The CDR3 length is 14 residues. V lost 3 bases and J lost 5; bases outside the gene matches: 6. Germline loops: CDR1 SGHAT, CDR2 FQDESV (reference sequence). The CDR3 DNA sequence: TGTGCCAGCAGCTTGCGGGACAGAGCAACTGAAGCTTTCTTT. Encoded protein: CASSLRDRATEAFF.

The chain carries TRBV21-1 and TRBJ2-5; TRBD2 is the table's D call and was not checked against the DNA. TRBV21-1 is assigned pseudogene status. The CDR3 is 14 residues long. The CDR3 reads CASSLRWSGETQYF. DNA for the CDR3: TGTGCCAGCAGCCTTAGGTGGAGCGGAGAGACCCAGTACTTC.

The J gene is TRBJ2-7, the V gene TRBV5-1; 10 nucleotides match TRBD2. Germline values: CDR1 SGHRS, CDR2 YFSETQ. CDR3 length equals 13 residues. The ends lost 5 bases at V and 5 bases at J; junction bases unmatched: 4. CDR3 region: CASREREGNEQYF. CDR3 sequence (DNA): TGCGCCAGCAGGGAGCGGGAGGGCAACGAGCAGTACTTC.

V usage is TRBV4-1 and J usage is TRBJ2-4; maybe TRBD2 (6 bases). The germline gives CDR1 MGHRA, CDR2 YSYEKL. Trimming removed 0 bases from V and 8 bases from J, with 11 bases in between. The CDR3 runs to 14 residues. CDR3 residues: CASSQDRPGDIQYF. CDR3 nucleotides: TGCGCCAGCAGCCAAGATCGCCCGGGGGACATTCAGTACTTC.

V is TRBV6-6 and J is TRBJ2-7; 12 bases agree with TRBD2. The CDR3 is 14 amino acids. Per germline, CDR1 MNHNY and CDR2 SVGAGI (reference sequence). With V trimmed by 5 bases and J by 7 bases, 6 bases remained unmatched. CDR3 DNA sequence: TGTGCCAGCAGTCGTCGGACTAGCGGGAAAGAGCAGTACTTC. Translated, it gives CASSRRTSGKEQYF.

This chain connects TRBV21-1 to TRBJ2-3; the D call TRBD2 from the table was never checked on the DNA. TRBV21-1 is described as a pseudogene. The CDR3 totals 21 residues. CDR3 sequence reads: CASSKGPLSASGKLGPDTQYF. The DNA for the CDR3 is TGTGCCAGCAGCAAGGGACCCCTGAGCGCTAGCGGGAAACTCGGCCCAGATACGCAGTATTTT.

V and J are TRBV29-1 and TRBJ1-1; perhaps TRBD1 as D (5 bases). Looked up from germline, CDR1 is SQVTM and CDR2 is ANQGSEA. The CDR3 runs 14 residues. With 0 bases removed from V and 4 bases from J, the gap between germline ends came to 12 bases. DNA for the CDR3: TGCAGCGTTGAAGATGAGGAGGGGATCACTGAAGCTTTCTTT. Amino acid sequence: CSVEDEEGITEAFF.

This clone appeared once. This chain uses TRBV11-3 with TRBJ2-7, with TRBD1 matching 7 bases. V lost 6 bases, J lost 0 bases, and 5 bases stayed unmatched. Germline CDR1 and CDR2: SGHNT and YENEEA. The CDR3 has 14 residues. The CDR3 reads CASRSGQVSYEQYF. CDR3 in DNA: TGTGCCAGCAGGTCCGGACAGGTCTCCTACGAGCAGTACTTC. Full variable domain (remainder filled in from reference TRBV11-3 and TRBJ2-7): EAGVVQSPRYKIIEKKQPVAFWCNPISGHNTLYWYLQNLGQGPELLIRYENEEAVDDSQLPKDRFSAERLKGVDSTLKIQPAELGDSAVYLCASRSGQVSYEQYFGPGTRLTVT.

V is TRBV4-2 and J is TRBJ1-1; TRBD1 might be the D (5 bases). Trimming removed 0 bases from V and 1 base from J, with 9 bases in between. This CDR3 region has 15 residues. CDR1 and CDR2 (germline): LGHNA, YNFKEQ. This CDR3 reads CASSQDGGGNTEAFF. As DNA, the CDR3 is TGTGCCAGCAGCCAAGATGGGGGGGGGAACACTGAAGCTTTCTTT.

The genes are TRBV19 and TRBJ1-5; 9 positions agree with TRBD1. Germline V CDR1 and CDR2: LNHDA, SQIVND (reference sequence). The trim removed 10 bases at V and 3 bases at J, leaving 10 bases unmatched. This CDR3 comprises 15 residues. CDR3 loop: CAIAPGQGSNQPQHF. The CDR3 DNA follows: TGTGCCATCGCCCCGGGACAGGGATCCAATCAGCCCCAGCATTTT.

The V gene is TRBV3-1 (or the pseudogene TRBV3-2), the J gene TRBJ1-1; D gene unclear. Germline loops: CDR1 LGHDT, CDR2 YNNKEL (reference sequence). V lost 6 bases and J 4 bases, leaving 15 bases between the germline ends. The CDR3 length is 14 residues. The CDR3 spells CASSRLGVGTEAFF. CDR3 bases: TGTGCCAGCAGTCGCCTCGGGGTCGGCACTGAAGCTTTCTTT.

The CDR3 nucleotides read TGTGCCTGGAGTGTGGGCCAGGGAATAACTGGCTACACCTTC. Protein product: CAWSVGQGITGYTF. This chain connects TRBV30 to TRBJ1-2; possible D gene TRBD1, 5 bases. This CDR3 is 14 amino acids long. CDR1 is GTSNPN and CDR2 is SVGIG in the germline V gene (reference sequence). Between the trimmed V and J ends, which lost 0 bases and 7 bases, there was a span of 15 bases.

V gene TRBV28 combines with J gene TRBJ1-3, with TRBD1 matching over 7 bases. V lost 6 bases, J lost 5 bases, and 19 bases stayed unmatched. The CDR3 has 18 residues. Germline V gene data show CDR1 as MDHEN and CDR2 as SYDVKM. CDR3 residues: CASSTGTALYTLRNTIYF. DNA of the CDR3: TGTGCCAGCAGCACCGGGACAGCCCTTTATACTCTGAGAAACACCATATATTTT.

This clone was counted between two and nine times. The V gene is TRBV6-1, the J gene TRBJ1-2; TRBD1 is a possible D gene (6 bases). V shed 1 base and J shed 2 bases, with 8 bases lying between them. Per germline, CDR1 MNHNS and CDR2 SASEGT. The CDR3 totals 14 residues. The CDR3 protein is CASSEGTANYGYTF. DNA of the CDR3: TGTGCCAGCAGTGAAGGGACAGCCAACTATGGCTACACCTTC.

The chain couples TRBV21-1 to TRBJ2-3; the DNA was not compared with TRBD2, the D call given in the table. TRBV21-1 is a pseudogene locus. The CDR3 runs to 17 residues. CDR3 nucleotides: TGTGCCAGCAGCAACCGGCTGCGGAGGGCCGAAGCAGATACGCAGTATTTT. This translates into CASSNRLRRAEADTQYF.

The rearrangement joins TRBV24-1 to TRBJ2-3; 10 bases map to TRBD2. Germline CDR1 KGHDR, CDR2 SFDVKD. The CDR3 extends over 16 amino acids. V gave up 5 bases and J gave up 2 bases; unmatched junction bases: 6. DNA for the CDR3: TGTGCCACCAGTGCTAGCGGGAGTAGATACACAGATACGCAGTATTTT. Its translation: CATSASGSRYTDTQYF.

The genes are TRBV7-9 and TRBJ1-1, with D tentatively TRBD1 (5 bases). The CDR3 is made up of 15 amino acids. V lost 6 bases to trimming and J lost 6 bases, with 20 bases between them. Per germline, CDR1 SEHNR and CDR2 FQNEAQ (reference sequence). The DNA for the CDR3 is TGTGCCAGCAGTCAGGGCCATCCGGTAGTAGCTGAAGCTTTCTTT. Protein product: CASSQGHPVVAEAFF.

The chain carries TRBV11-1 and TRBJ2-3, with TRBD1 matching 10 bases. The V gene's germline CDR1 is SGHAT and CDR2 FQDESV (reference sequence). There are 15 residues in the CDR3. Trimming removed 5 bases from V and 6 bases from J; junction bases left unmatched: 8. The CDR3 is CASSPGTGERDTQYF. The CDR3 DNA sequence: TGTGCCAGCAGCCCAGGGACAGGGGAACGGGATACGCAGTATTTT.

The chain has TRBV25-1 and TRBJ1-6; TRBD1 matches 7 bases. CDR3 size: 14 residues. Per germline, CDR1 MGHDK and CDR2 SYGVNS. V lost 3 bases and J lost 6; bases outside the gene matches: 2. The CDR3 nucleotides are TGTGCCAGCAGTGAGACAGGGTCTAATTCACCCCTCCACTTT. Amino acid sequence: CASSETGSNSPLHF.